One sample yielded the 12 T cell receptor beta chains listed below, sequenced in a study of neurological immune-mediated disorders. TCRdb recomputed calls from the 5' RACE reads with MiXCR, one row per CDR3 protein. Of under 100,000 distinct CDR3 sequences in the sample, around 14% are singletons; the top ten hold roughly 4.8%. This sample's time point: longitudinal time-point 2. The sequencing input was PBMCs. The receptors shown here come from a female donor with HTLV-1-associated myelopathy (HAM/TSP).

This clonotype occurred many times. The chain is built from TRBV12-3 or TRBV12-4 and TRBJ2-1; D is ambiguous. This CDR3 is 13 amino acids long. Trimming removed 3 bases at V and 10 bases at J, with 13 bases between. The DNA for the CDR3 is TGTGCCAGCAGTTTTCTTTCTTCGTGGGAGCAGTTCTTC. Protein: CASSFLSSWEQFF.

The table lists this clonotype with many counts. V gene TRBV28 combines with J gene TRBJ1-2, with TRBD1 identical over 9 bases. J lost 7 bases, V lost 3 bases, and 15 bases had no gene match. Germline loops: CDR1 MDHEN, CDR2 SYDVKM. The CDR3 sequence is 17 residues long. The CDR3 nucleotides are TGTGCCAGCAGTTTCCTCCCGGGACAGGGACCTCTCGGTGGCTACACCTTC. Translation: CASSFLPGQGPLGGYTF.

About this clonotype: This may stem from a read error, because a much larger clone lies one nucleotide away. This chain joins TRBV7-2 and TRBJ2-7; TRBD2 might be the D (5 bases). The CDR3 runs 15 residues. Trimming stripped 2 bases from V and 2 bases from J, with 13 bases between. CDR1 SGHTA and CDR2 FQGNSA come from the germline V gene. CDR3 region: CASSLRSGLTYEQYF. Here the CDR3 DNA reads TGTGCCAGCAGCTTAAGGAGCGGTCTCACCTACGAGCAGTACTTC.

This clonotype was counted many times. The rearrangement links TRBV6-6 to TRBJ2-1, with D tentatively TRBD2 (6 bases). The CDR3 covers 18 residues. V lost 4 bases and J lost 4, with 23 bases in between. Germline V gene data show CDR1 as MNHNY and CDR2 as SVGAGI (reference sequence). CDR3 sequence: CASSLITLRVREYNEQFF. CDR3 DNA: TGTGCCAGCAGTTTAATAACGCTAAGGGTCCGGGAGTACAATGAGCAGTTCTTC.

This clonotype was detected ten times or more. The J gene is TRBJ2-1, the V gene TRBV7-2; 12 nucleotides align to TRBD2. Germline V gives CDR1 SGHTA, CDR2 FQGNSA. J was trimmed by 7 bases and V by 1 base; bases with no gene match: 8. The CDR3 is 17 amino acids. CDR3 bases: TGTGCCAGCAGCTTAGTCGCTAGCGGGGGGGCTCGGAATGAGCAGTTCTTC. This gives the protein CASSLVASGGARNEQFF.

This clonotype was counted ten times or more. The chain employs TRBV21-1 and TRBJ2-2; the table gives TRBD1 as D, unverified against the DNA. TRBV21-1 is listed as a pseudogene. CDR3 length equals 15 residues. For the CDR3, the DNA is TGTGCCAGCCTGGGCGGCTGTAAAAACACCGGGGAGCTGTTTTTT. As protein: CASLGGCKNTGELFF.

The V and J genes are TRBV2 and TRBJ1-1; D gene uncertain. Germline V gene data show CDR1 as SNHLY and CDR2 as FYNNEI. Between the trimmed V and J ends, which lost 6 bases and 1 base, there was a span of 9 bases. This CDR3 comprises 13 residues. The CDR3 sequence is CASRQFSNTEAFF. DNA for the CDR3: TGTGCCAGCAGACAGTTTTCGAACACTGAAGCTTTCTTT. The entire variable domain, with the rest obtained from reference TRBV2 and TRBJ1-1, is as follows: EPEVTQTPSHQVTQMGQEVILRCVPISNHLYFYWYRQILGQKVEFLVSFYNNEISEKSEIFDDQFSVERPDGSNFTLKIRSTKLEDSAMYFCASRQFSNTEAFFGQGTRLTVV.

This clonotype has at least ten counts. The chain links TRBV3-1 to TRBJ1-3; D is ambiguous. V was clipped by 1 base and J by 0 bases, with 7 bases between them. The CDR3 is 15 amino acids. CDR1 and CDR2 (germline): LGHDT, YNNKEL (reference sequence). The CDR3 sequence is CASSQGTRSGNTIYF. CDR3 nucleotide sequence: TGTGCCAGCAGCCAAGGGACCCGCTCTGGAAACACCATATATTTT.

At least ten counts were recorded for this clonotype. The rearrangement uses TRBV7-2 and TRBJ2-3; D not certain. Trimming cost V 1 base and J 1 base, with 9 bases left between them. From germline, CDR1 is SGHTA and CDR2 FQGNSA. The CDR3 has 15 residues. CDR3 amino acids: CASSLGLLGTDTQYF. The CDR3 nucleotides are TGTGCCAGCAGCTTAGGACTCCTCGGCACAGATACGCAGTATTTT.

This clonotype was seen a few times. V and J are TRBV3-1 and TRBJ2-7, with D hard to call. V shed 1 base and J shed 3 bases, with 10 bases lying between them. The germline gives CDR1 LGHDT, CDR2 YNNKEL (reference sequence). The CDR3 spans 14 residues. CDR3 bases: TGTGCCAGCAGCCAAGGGGCCGGCTACTACGAGCAGTACTTC. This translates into CASSQGAGYYEQYF.

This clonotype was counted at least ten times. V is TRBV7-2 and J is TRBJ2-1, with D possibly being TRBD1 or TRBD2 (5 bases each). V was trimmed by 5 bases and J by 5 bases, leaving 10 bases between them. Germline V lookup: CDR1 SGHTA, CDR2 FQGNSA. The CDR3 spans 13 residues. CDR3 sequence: CASSPGRNNEQFF. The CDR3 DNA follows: TGTGCCAGCAGCCCGGGACGGAACAATGAGCAGTTCTTC. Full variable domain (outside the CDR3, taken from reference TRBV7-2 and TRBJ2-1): GAGVSQSPSNKVTEKGKDVELRCDPISGHTALYWYRQSLGQGLEFLIYFQGNSAPDKSGLPSDRFSAERTGGSVSTLTIQRTQQEDSAVYLCASSPGRNNEQFFGPGTRLTVL.

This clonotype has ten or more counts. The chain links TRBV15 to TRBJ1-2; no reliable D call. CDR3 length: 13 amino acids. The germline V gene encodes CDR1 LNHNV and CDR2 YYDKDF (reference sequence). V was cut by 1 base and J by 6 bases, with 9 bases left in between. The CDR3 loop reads CATSRVRVDGYTF. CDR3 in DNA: TGTGCCACCAGCAGAGTCCGGGTTGATGGCTACACCTTC.